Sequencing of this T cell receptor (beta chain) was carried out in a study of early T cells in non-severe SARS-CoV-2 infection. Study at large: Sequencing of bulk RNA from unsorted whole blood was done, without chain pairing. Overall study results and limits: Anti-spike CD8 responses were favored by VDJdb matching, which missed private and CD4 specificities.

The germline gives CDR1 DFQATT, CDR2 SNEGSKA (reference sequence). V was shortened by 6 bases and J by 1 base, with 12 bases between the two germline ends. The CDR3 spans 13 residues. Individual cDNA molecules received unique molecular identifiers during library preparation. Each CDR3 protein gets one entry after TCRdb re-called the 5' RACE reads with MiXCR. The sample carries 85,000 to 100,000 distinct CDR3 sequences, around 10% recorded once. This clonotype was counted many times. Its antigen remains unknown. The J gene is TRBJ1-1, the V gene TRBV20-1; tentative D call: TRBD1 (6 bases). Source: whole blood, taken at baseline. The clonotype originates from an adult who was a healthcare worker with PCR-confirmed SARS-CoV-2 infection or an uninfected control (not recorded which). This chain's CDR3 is CSAGAIRNTEAFF. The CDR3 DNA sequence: TGCAGTGCGGGGGCAATTCGGAACACTGAAGCTTTCTTT.